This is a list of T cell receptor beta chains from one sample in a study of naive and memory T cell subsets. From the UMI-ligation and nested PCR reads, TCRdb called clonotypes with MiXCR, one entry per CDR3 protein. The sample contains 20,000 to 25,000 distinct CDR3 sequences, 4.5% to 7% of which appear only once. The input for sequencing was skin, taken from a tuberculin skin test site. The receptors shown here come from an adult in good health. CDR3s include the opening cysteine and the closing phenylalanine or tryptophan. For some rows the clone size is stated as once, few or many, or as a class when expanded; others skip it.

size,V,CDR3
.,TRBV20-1,CSAPVGGYFPPYGYTF
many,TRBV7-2,CASSIDTDTQYF
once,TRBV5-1,CASSLDPGTEGSYYSNQPQHF
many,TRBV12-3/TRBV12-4,CASRPSLDVGITDTQYF
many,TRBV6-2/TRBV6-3,CASSPGDSYNEQFF
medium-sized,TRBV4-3,CASSQAYSGGSTDTQYF
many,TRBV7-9,CASSHRLRAYQETQYF
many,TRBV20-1,CSADGSDTAKNIQYF
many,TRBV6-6,CASESGTGAVNTEAFF
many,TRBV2,CASTRTGGSYEQYF
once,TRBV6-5,CASSLGRGGFVGYTF
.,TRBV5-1,CASSLGGTDTQYF
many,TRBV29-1,CSVRSDLNTEAFF
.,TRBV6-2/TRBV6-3,CASSYGTLTVEQYF